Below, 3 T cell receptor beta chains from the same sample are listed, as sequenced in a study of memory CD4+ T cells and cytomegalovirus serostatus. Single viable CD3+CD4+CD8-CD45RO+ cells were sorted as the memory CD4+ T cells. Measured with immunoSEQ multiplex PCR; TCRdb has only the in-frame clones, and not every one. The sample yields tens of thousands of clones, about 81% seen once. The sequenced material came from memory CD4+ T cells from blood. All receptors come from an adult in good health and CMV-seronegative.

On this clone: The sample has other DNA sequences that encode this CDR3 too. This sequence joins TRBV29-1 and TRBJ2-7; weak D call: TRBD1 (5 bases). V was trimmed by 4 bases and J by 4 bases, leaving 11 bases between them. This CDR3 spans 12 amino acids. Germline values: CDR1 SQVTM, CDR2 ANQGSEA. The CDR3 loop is CSVGQGVYEQYF. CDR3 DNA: TGCAGCGTTGGGCAGGGCGTTTACGAGCAGTACTTC.

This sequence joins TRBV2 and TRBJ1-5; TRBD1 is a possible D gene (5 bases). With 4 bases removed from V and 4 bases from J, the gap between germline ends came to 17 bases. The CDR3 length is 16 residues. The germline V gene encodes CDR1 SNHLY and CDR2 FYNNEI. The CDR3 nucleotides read TGTGCCAGCAGTGTTCGTGATTTTCGGGGGAATCAGCCCCAGCATTTT. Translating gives CASSVRDFRGNQPQHF.

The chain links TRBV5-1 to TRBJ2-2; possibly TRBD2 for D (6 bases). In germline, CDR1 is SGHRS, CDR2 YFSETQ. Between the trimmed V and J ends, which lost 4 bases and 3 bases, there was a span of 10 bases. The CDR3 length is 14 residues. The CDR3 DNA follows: TGCGCCAGCAGCGCGGGACCGTACACCGGGGAGCTGTTTTTT. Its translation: CASSAGPYTGELFF.